This T cell receptor (beta chain) was recovered during a study of T-cell memory formation after mild COVID-19. The wider study: There were largely donor-specific TCR clusters.

TCRdb re-called the 5' RACE reads with MiXCR, one entry per CDR3 protein. In the table there are 400,000 or so distinct CDR3 sequences, around 18% of which are singletons. Study-level points and caveats: Among CD4+ contracting clones, most were CM and EM, and CD8+ ones EMRA. The pre-infection memory compartment contained some responding clones, suggesting cross-reactive memory joined.

CDR3 size: 15 residues. V was clipped by 3 bases and J by 2 bases, with 12 bases between them. The table lists this clonotype with a few counts. The antigen is undetermined. The chain couples TRBV12-3 or TRBV12-4 to TRBJ2-3, with D perhaps TRBD1 (6 bases). Sequenced input: PBMCs or a T cell subset sorted from them (not recorded which). The origin of this receptor is an adult woman who had mild COVID-19 (a few samples of this study predate the infection). Cell type and time point are not known. CDR3 protein: CASSFETGFTDTQYF. In DNA form, the CDR3 reads TGTGCCAGCAGTTTCGAGACAGGATTCACAGATACGCAGTATTTT.